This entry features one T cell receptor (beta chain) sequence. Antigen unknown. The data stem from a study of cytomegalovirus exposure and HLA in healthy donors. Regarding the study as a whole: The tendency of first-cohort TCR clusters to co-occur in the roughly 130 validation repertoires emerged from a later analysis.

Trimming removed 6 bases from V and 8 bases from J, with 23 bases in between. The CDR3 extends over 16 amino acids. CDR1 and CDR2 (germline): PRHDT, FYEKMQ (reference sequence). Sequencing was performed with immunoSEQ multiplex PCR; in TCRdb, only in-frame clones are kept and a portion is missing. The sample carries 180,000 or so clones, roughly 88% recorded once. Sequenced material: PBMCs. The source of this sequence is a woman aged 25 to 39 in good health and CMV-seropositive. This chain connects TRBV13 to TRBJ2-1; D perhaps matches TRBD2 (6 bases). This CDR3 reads CASSSNGLAMDDEQFF. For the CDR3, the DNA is TGTGCCAGCAGTTCGAATGGGCTAGCGATGGATGATGAGCAGTTCTTC. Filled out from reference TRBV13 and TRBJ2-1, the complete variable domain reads AAGVIQSPRHLIKEKRETATLKCYPIPRHDTVYWYQQGPGQDPQFLISFYEKMQSDKGSIPDRFSAQQFSDYHSELNMSSLELGDSALYFCASSSNGLAMDDEQFFGPGTRLTVL.